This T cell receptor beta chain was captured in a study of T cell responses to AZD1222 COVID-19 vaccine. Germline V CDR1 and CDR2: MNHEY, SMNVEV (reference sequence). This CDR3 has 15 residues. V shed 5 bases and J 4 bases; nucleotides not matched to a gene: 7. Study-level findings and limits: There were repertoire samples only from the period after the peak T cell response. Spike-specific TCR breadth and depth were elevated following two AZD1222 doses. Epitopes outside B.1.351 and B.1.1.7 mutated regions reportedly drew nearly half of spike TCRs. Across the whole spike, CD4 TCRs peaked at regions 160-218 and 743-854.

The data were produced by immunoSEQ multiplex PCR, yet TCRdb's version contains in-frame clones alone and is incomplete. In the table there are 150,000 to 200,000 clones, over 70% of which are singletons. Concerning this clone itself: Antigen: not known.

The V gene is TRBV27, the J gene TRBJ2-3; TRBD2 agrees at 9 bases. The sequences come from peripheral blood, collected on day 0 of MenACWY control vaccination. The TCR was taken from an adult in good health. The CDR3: CASSPGLAVPDTQYF. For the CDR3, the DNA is TGTGCCAGCAGTCCGGGACTAGCCGTGCCAGATACGCAGTATTTT.